Each of the 13 T cell receptor beta chains below was sequenced from the same sample in a study of T cells in tuberculosis. Sequencing used immunoSEQ multiplex PCR; TCRdb keeps in-frame clones, though not all of them. The repertoire has fewer than 35,000 clones, more than 75% of them found once; the top ten carry 4.5% to 6.5%. Time point of the sample: new active TB diagnosis, blood taken before or within 7 days of starting treatment. Sequences were derived from PBMCs, sampled at tuberculosis diagnosis. These TCRs come from an adult with tuberculosis.

In nucleotides, the CDR3 is TGTGCCAGCAGCCGGCAGGGGATCACCTACGAGCAGTACTTC. Its translation is CASSRQGITYEQYF. J is TRBJ2-7 and V is TRBV14; possible D gene TRBD1, 6 bases. Trimming pared 4 bases from V and 2 bases from J, leaving 12 bases between. CDR1 SGHDN and CDR2 FVKESK come from the germline V gene. CDR3 length equals 14 residues.

This clone is a singleton in its sample. The J gene is TRBJ2-7, the V gene TRBV4-2; D possibly corresponds to TRBD1 (6 bases). Per germline, CDR1 LGHNA and CDR2 YNFKEQ. The V and J ends lost 0 bases and 6 bases respectively, with 12 bases between them. This CDR3 is built from 14 residues. CDR3 sequence: CASSQDLGGSEQYF. The CDR3 DNA reads TGTGCCAGCAGCCAAGATCTAGGGGGTTCCGAGCAGTACTTC.

V usage is TRBV4-1 and J usage is TRBJ2-1, with a possible D match to TRBD2 (7 bases). The germline V gene has CDR1 MGHRA and CDR2 YSYEKL. The CDR3 runs to 16 residues. The V gene lost 0 bases and the J gene lost 8 bases, with 17 bases spanning the gap. In DNA, the CDR3 is TGCGCCAGCAGCCAAGAGCCAGGGGCGGGGAGGGATGAGCAGTTCTTC. Translating gives CASSQEPGAGRDEQFF.

The rearrangement joins TRBV5-1 to TRBJ1-4, with a tentative D call TRBD1 (6 bases). V lost 0 bases and J 7 bases, leaving 10 bases between the germline ends. The CDR3 extends over 14 amino acids. The germline V gene has CDR1 SGHRS and CDR2 YFSETQ. Here the CDR3 reads CASSLGRGLEKLFF. Here the CDR3 DNA reads TGCGCCAGCAGCTTGGGCAGGGGTCTTGAAAAACTGTTTTTT.

This chain joins TRBV29-1 and TRBJ2-1; a possible D gene is TRBD2 (5 bases). The CDR3 runs 14 residues. V dropped 5 bases and J dropped 4 bases, with 15 bases sitting between them. Germline assignment: CDR1 SQVTM and CDR2 ANQGSEA. CDR3 nucleotide sequence: TGCAGCGTTCTGAGCCCAGCGGATTACAATGAGCAGTTCTTC. Translating it yields CSVLSPADYNEQFF.

V is TRBV29-1 and J is TRBJ2-3, with D perhaps matching TRBD2 (6 bases). Trimming took off 5 bases at V and 0 bases at J, with 15 bases between the two ends. CDR3 length: 15 residues. Germline V gives CDR1 SQVTM, CDR2 ANQGSEA. The CDR3 DNA reads as TGCAGCGTTTTGGTTTTAGCGGAAAGCACAGATACGCAGTATTTT. Its protein product is CSVLVLAESTDTQYF.

Here the CDR3 DNA reads TGTGCCAGCAGCCAAATGACAGGGGACTCTGGAAACACCATATATTTT. Protein product: CASSQMTGDSGNTIYF. The chain employs TRBV14 and TRBJ1-3; 8 positions match TRBD1. From germline, CDR1 is SGHDN and CDR2 FVKESK. The CDR3 consists of 16 residues. V shed 2 bases and J 0 bases; nucleotides not matched to a gene: 3.

The CDR3 sequence is CASSYRTGATDTQYF. CDR3 coding DNA: TGCGCCAGCAGCTATAGGACAGGGGCCACAGATACGCAGTATTTT. The chain links TRBV5-1 to TRBJ2-3; the match to TRBD1 covers 9 bases. The CDR3 is 15 amino acids. Germline V gene lookup returns CDR1 SGHRS and CDR2 YFSETQ. The J segment lost 2 bases and the V segment lost 3 bases, leaving 4 bases of the junction unmatched.

CDR3 nucleotide sequence: TGTGCCAGCTCCCGACTAGCGAACTCCTACAATGAGCAGTTCTTC. Translation: CASSRLANSYNEQFF. The chain has TRBV7-2 and TRBJ2-1; 8 bases line up with TRBD2. This CDR3 region has 15 residues. The germline CDR1 and CDR2 sequences are SGHTA and FQGNSA. V dropped 8 bases and J dropped 0; count of bases not matched to a gene: 6.

The V and J genes are TRBV6-5 and TRBJ2-7; tentatively, D is TRBD1 (5 bases). V shed 3 bases and J shed 4 bases, with 13 bases lying between them. The germline V gene has CDR1 MNHEY and CDR2 SVGAGI. The CDR3 spans 14 residues. For the CDR3, the DNA is TGTGCCAGCAGTTATGGGATCTCAGGGTACGAGCAGTACTTC. Translating it yields CASSYGISGYEQYF.

This rearrangement joins TRBV5-6 to TRBJ1-6, with TRBD1 matching over 7 bases. The CDR3 has 15 amino acids. V shed 0 bases, J shed 7 bases, and the junction held 4 bases outside the gene matches. Germline CDR1 SGHDT, CDR2 YYEEEE. This CDR3 reads CASSLGGTENSPLHF. The CDR3 DNA is TGTGCCAGCAGCTTGGGGGGGACAGAGAATTCACCCCTCCACTTT.

The V and J genes are TRBV19 and TRBJ1-2; 7 positions agree with TRBD1. The length of the CDR3 is 15 residues. J was trimmed by 5 bases and V by 5 bases; bases with no gene match: 11. In germline, CDR1 is LNHDA, CDR2 SQIVND (reference sequence). The CDR3 spells CASSPEEGGRYGYTF. CDR3 DNA: TGTGCCAGTAGTCCCGAGGAAGGGGGCCGATATGGCTACACCTTC.

The CDR3 here is CASSTTGTKTQYF. The DNA of the CDR3 is TGTGCCAGTAGTACAACAGGGACGAAGACCCAGTACTTC. V usage is TRBV19 and J usage is TRBJ2-5, with D possibly TRBD1 on 6 matching bases. The CDR3 runs 13 residues. Germline V gene data show CDR1 as LNHDA and CDR2 as SQIVND (reference sequence). Trimming left V 4 bases short and J 6 bases short, with 12 bases between.